The TCR beta chain under discussion was sequenced for a study of T cells expressing NK-cell markers. As regards this clonotype: The antigen is not known.

CDR1 is SGHVS and CDR2 is FNYEAQ in the germline V gene. The CDR3 extends over 14 amino acids. For each CDR3 protein, TCRdb gives one entry from its re-call of the 5' RACE reads, without DNA. The sample has about 160,000 distinct CDR3 sequences; the top ten hold just over 20%. Study-level results: Several donors' CD3+CD56-NKG2C+ cells were dominated by the same clonotypes.

The source material was blood T cells: a sorted CD56 or NKG2C T cell subset, CD4+ or CD8+ T cells, or bulk PBMC T cells (not recorded which). The sequence came from a man aged 18-75 years in good health. This chain connects TRBV7-6 to TRBJ2-5; TCRdb's D gene call, TRBD1, goes unchecked for lack of DNA. CDR3 region: CASSLARGRETQYF.